This T cell receptor beta chain appears in the sequencing data of a study of shared clonotypes between healthy human individuals. Across the study: Each donor's CD8 memory used one plate, CD8 naive two, each CD4 subset three.

Germline V CDR1 and CDR2: SGHRS, YFSETQ. This CDR3 spans 12 amino acids. Trimming removed 2 bases at V and 0 bases at J, with 1 base between. This clone was seen many times. Its antigen is not known. The sample holds other DNA sequences that translate to the same CDR3. Whole-study findings and limits: Non-shared clonotypes had lower generation probabilities than clonotypes shared by all four sorted-subset donors.

Clones were sequenced by immunoSEQ multiplex PCR, and TCRdb holds only the in-frame ones, with some missing. This sample has under 850,000 clones; approximately 72% occur once, and the top ten carry approximately 1.8%. This chain links TRBV5-1 with TRBJ2-3; unclear D gene. The sequence was obtained from a woman in her thirties in good health. The sequencing input was memory CD4+ T cells sorted from blood. Stated subset: CD45RA-negative fraction. CDR3 protein: CASSLSTDTQYF. CDR3 nucleotides: TGCGCCAGCAGCTTAAGCACAGATACGCAGTATTTT.